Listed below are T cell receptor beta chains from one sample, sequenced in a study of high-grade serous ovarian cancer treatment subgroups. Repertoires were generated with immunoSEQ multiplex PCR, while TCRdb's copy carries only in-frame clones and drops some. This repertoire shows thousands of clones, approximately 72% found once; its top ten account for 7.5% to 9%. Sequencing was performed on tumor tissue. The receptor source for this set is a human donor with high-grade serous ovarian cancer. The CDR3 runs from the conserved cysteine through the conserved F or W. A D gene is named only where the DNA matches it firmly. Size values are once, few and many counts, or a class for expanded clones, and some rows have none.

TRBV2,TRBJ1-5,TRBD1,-,TGTGCCAGCAGTGAAGGACAGGGGTGGCAGCCCCAGCATTTT,CASSEGQGWQPQHF
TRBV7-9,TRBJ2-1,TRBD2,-,TGTGCCAGCAGCTTAATTATGCAATCTACTAGCGGGGTTGAGCAGTTCTTC,CASSLIMQSTSGVEQFF
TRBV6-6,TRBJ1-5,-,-,TGTGCCAGCAGTTACTCGAGGGGCAATCAGCCCCAGCATTTT,CASSYSRGNQPQHF
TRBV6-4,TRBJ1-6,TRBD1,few,TGTGCCATCCACCGAGTCGGAGGGACAGGGATTAGTAATTCACCCCTCCACTTT,CAIHRVGGTGISNSPLHF
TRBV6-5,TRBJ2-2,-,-,TGTGCCAGCAACAAGGGTCTGAACACCGGGGAGCTGTTTTTT,CASNKGLNTGELFF
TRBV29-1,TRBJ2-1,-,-,TGCAGCGTTGAGCGAAACAGGGCCACGGATGAGCAGTTCTTC,CSVERNRATDEQFF
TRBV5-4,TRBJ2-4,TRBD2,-,TGTGCCAGCAGCCTGGGGGGGGAACTAGCCAAAAACATTCAGTACTTC,CASSLGGELAKNIQYF
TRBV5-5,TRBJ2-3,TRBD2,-,TGTGCCAGCAGCTCTACTAGCGGGGGGAGCACAGATACGCAGTATTTT,CASSSTSGGSTDTQYF
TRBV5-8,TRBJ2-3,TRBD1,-,TGTGCCAGCAGCTGGCGACAGGGGGCAACAGATACGCAGTATTTT,CASSWRQGATDTQYF
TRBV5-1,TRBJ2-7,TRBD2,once,TGCGCCAGCAGCTTGGGACTAGCATCTTACGAGCAGTACTTC,CASSLGLASYEQYF
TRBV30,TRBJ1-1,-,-,TGTGCCTGGATAATGAACACTGAAGCTTTCTTT,CAWIMNTEAFF
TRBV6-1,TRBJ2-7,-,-,TGTGCCAGCAGGACTGGACAGACCTACGAGCAGTACTTC,CASRTGQTYEQYF
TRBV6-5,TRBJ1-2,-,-,TGTGCCAGCAGTTGGGAGGGGTTGAACTATGGCTACACCTTC,CASSWEGLNYGYTF
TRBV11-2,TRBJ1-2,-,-,TGTGCCAGCAGCTTAGGGGCGCGGCCCTCGGGGGGCTATGGCTACACCTTC,CASSLGARPSGGYGYTF
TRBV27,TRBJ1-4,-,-,TGTGCCAGTGGTCTAACTCGCCGGGATGGAAAACTGTTTTTT,CASGLTRRDGKLFF
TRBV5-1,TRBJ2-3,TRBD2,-,TGCGCCAGCACCCAGGGCGTAGCGGGGGGAGATACGCAGTATTTT,CASTQGVAGGDTQYF
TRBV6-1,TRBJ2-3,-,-,TGTGCCAGCAGTGAAAGTTCCTCTGTTGTAGATACGCAGTATTTT,CASSESSSVVDTQYF
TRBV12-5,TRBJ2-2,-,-,TGTGCTAGTGGTTTTAGGGCCGGGGAGCTGTTTTTT,CASGFRAGELFF
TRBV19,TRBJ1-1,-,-,TGTGCCAGTAGTCCCTGGACCCATGAAGCTTTCTTT,CASSPWTHEAFF
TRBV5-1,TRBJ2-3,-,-,TGCGCCAGCTGCCCAGGCCTCGGCCCTTATACGCAGTATTTT,CASCPGLGPYTQYF
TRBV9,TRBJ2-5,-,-,TGTGCCAGCAGCGTAGGGGATTCTCTAGAGACCCAGTACTTC,CASSVGDSLETQYF
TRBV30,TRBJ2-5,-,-,TGTGCCTGGAGAGGTCGCACTACGGTGGAGACCCAGTACTTC,CAWRGRTTVETQYF
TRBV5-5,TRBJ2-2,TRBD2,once,TGTGCCAGCAGCTTGCGGCGGGGGGGCCTGACCGGGGAGCTGTTTTTT,CASSLRRGGLTGELFF
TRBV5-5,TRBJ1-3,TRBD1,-,TGTGCCAGCAGCTCGCAAGGACAGGGACTCTCTGGAAACACCATATATTTT,CASSSQGQGLSGNTIYF
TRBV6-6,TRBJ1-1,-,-,TGTGCCAGCGTAGCAGGCGCGGTTGAAGCTTTCTTT,CASVAGAVEAFF
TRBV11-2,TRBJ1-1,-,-,TGTGCCAGCAGCTTAGATCGGTATAGAACTGAAGCTTTCTTT,CASSLDRYRTEAFF
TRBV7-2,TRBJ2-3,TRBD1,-,TGTGCCAGCAGCCGGGTAATCGGACAGGGCCCAGATACGCAGTATTTT,CASSRVIGQGPDTQYF
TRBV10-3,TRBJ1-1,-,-,TGTGCCATCACTGACAGTTCTGGGACGACTGAAGCTTTCTTT,CAITDSSGTTEAFF
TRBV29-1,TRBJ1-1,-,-,TGCAGCGTTGATATAGGTTCTTCTGAAGCTTTCTTT,CSVDIGSSEAFF
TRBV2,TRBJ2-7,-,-,TGTGCCAGCGGGGGGACCTCCTACGAGCAGTACTTC,CASGGTSYEQYF
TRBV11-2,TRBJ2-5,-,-,TGTGCCAGCACCACCATTGGGGGGCAAGAGACCCAGTACTTC,CASTTIGGQETQYF
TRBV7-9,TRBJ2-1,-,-,TGTGCCAGCAGCCTCCTCGACGGATACAATGAGCAGTTCTTC,CASSLLDGYNEQFF
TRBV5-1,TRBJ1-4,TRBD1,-,TGCGCCAGCAGGACAACAGGGGGCGCCGATGAAAAACTGTTTTTT,CASRTTGGADEKLFF
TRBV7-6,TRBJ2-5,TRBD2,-,TGTGCCAGCAGCTTCGATTCTAGCGGGGGGGCAGGGACCCAGTACTTC,CASSFDSSGGAGTQYF
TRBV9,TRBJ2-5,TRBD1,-,TGTGCCAGCAGCGTAGGGGACCGGGACAGGGGATTAGAGACCCAGTACTTC,CASSVGDRDRGLETQYF
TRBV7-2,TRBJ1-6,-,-,TGTGCCAGCAGCCCTTATAATTCACCCCTCCACTTT,CASSPYNSPLHF
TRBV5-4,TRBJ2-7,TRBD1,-,TGTGCCAGCAGCTCCTGGGGGACAGATACCTACGAGCAGTACTTC,CASSSWGTDTYEQYF
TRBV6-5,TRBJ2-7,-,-,TGTGCCAGCAGTTATGACGATATCGCCTACGAGCAGTACTTC,CASSYDDIAYEQYF
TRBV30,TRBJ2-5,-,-,TGTGCCTGGAGTGGCTTGGGGGCCAGGGAGACCCAGTACTTC,CAWSGLGARETQYF
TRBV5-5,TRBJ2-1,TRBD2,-,TGTGCCAGCAGCAAAGGGACTAGCGGGGGCAATGAGCAGTTCTTC,CASSKGTSGGNEQFF
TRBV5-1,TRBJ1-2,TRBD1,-,TGCGCCAGCAGCACTGACAGGGCTGGCTACACCTTC,CASSTDRAGYTF
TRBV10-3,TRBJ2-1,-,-,TGTGCCATCAGGGACTTCAATGAGCAGTTCTTC,CAIRDFNEQFF
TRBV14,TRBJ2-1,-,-,TGTGCCAGCGCCTGGACCCACTACAATGAGCAGTTCTTC,CASAWTHYNEQFF
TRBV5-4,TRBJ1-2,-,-,TGTGCCAGCAGCCCCGGACAGATTTATGGCTACACCTTC,CASSPGQIYGYTF
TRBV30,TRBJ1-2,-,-,TGTGCCTGGACAAGACAGAGCTATGGCTACACCTTC,CAWTRQSYGYTF
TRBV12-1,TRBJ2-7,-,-,TGTGCCCGCCCGCCGAACCTGGGCCCGATCGAACTAACTACGTTGGAGCAGTACTTC,CARPPNLGPIELTTLEQYF